Presented here are 13 T cell receptor beta chains from one specimen sequenced in a study of metastatic and nonmetastatic thyroid tumors. No treatment of any kind had been given to any patient before thyroid surgery. TCRdb re-called the PCR reads via MiXCR. The sample holds roughly 13,000 clones, around 30% seen once. Sequencing was carried out using tumor tissue. All receptors come from a female donor with papillary thyroid cancer or a benign thyroid nodule (not recorded which). Some clones in this sample may be carry-over from other donors' samples.

The sample holds many counts of this clone. The sample has other DNA sequences that encode this CDR3 too. This rearrangement joins TRBV20-1 to TRBJ2-2; a weak D match, TRBD2 (5 bases). There are 12 residues in the CDR3. Germline CDR1 and CDR2: DFQATT and SNEGSKA (reference sequence). Trimming stripped 1 base from V and 6 bases from J, with 6 bases between. CDR3 nucleotides: TGCAGTGCTAGAGGGACTTCCGGGGAGCTGTTTTTT. It specifies CSARGTSGELFF.

Judged by abundance, this clone is medium-sized. The chain employs TRBV18 and TRBJ2-1; 9 nucleotides align to TRBD2. This CDR3 spans 15 amino acids. Germline V gene sequence: CDR1 KGHSH, CDR2 LQKENI. J was trimmed by 5 bases and V by 1 base; bases with no gene match: 3. CDR3 region: CASSPLAGVHNEQFF. Written as DNA, the CDR3 is TGTGCCAGCTCACCACTAGCGGGAGTGCACAATGAGCAGTTCTTC.

This clone was picked up many times. V gene TRBV18 combines with J gene TRBJ2-5; TRBD1 matches 10 bases. Per the germline V gene, CDR1 is KGHSH and CDR2 is LQKENI. The CDR3 runs 14 residues. Trimming removed 5 bases from V and 5 bases from J; junction bases left unmatched: 5. CDR3: CASSRQGARETQYF. The CDR3 region has the DNA TGTGCCAGCTCAAGACAGGGGGCAAGGGAGACCCAGTACTTC. Complete variable domain (other parts from reference TRBV18 and TRBJ2-5): NAGVMQNPRHLVRRRGQEARLRCSPMKGHSHVYWYRQLPEEGLKFMVYLQKENIIDESGMPKERFSAEFPKEGPSILRIQQVVRGDSAAYFCASSRQGARETQYFGPGTRLLVL.

The rearrangement joins TRBV7-2 to TRBJ2-7, with a tentative D call TRBD1 (6 bases). The V gene lost 5 bases and the J gene lost 2 bases, with 13 bases spanning the gap. This CDR3 spans 14 amino acids. The germline CDR1 and CDR2 sequences are SGHTA and FQGNSA. This CDR3 reads CASSQRNRAYEQYF. The CDR3 bases are TGTGCCAGCAGCCAAAGGAACAGGGCCTACGAGCAGTACTTC.

This clone was counted only a few times. At one boundary the junction diverges from the germline segment, which might be a read error. The rearrangement links TRBV6-1 to TRBJ1-2, with D unclear. Germline-derived CDR1 and CDR2 are MNHNS and SASEGT. The CDR3 length is 13 residues. The CDR3 here is CASTEHEGYGYTF. The CDR3 bases are TGTGCCAGCACTGAACATGAAGGCTATGGCTACACCTTC.

The rearrangement links TRBV11-2 to TRBJ1-1, with 11 bases that match TRBD1. There are 17 residues in the CDR3. Germline V gene sequence: CDR1 SGHAT, CDR2 FQNNGV. The V gene end was trimmed by 1 base and the J gene end by 5 bases; junction bases not matched to a gene: 9. The CDR3 reads CASSLGLWGQGETEAFF. CDR3 nucleotide sequence: TGTGCCAGCAGCTTAGGCCTTTGGGGACAGGGGGAGACTGAAGCTTTCTTT.

To note about this clone: One base away lies a much larger clone, so this may be a sequencing read error. V gene TRBV6-1 combines with J gene TRBJ1-3, with TRBD1 matching 10 bases. V gave up 8 bases and J gave up 8 bases; unmatched junction bases: 9. From germline, CDR1 is MNHNS and CDR2 SASEGT. The CDR3 spans 14 residues. CDR3 in amino acids: CASEIGQGEYTIYF. In DNA form, the CDR3 reads TGTGCCAGCGAAATTGGACAGGGGGAATACACCATATATTTT.

The CDR3 sequence: CASSPVGGTGETQYF. The CDR3 region has the DNA TGTGCCAGCAGTCCCGTAGGCGGGACGGGGGAGACCCAGTACTTC. The chain is built from TRBV12-3 or TRBV12-4 and TRBJ2-5; the D gene is possibly TRBD2 (6 bases). This CDR3 spans 15 amino acids. Trimming took off 5 bases at V and 5 bases at J, with 18 bases between the two ends.

Of note for this clone: A much more abundant neighbour one base away suggests this may be a read error. The J gene is TRBJ2-1, the V gene TRBV11-2; 8 bases match TRBD1. Per the germline V gene, CDR1 is SGHAT and CDR2 is FQNNGV. The length of the CDR3 is 14 residues. V lost 10 bases, J lost 0 bases, and 5 bases stayed unmatched. CDR3 DNA sequence: TGTGCCACTGCCAGGGGGCTCTCCTACAATGAGCAGTTCTTC. It is translated as CATARGLSYNEQFF. The full variable domain, with the rest looked up from reference TRBV11-2 and TRBJ2-1, is EAGVAQSPRYKIIEKRQSVAFWCNPISGHATLYWYQQILGQGPKLLIQFQNNGVVDDSQLPKDRFSAERLKGVDSTLKIQPAKLEDSAVYLCATARGLSYNEQFFGPGTRLTVL.

This clone is categorized as medium-sized. The chain couples TRBV5-5 to TRBJ2-3; D is undetermined. Germline V CDR1 and CDR2: SGHKS, YYEKEE (reference sequence). Trimming stripped 5 bases from V and 2 bases from J, with 9 bases between. This CDR3 has 13 residues. The CDR3 coding sequence is TGTGCCAGCAGGTCTTGGGACACAGATACGCAGTATTTT. Amino acids: CASRSWDTDTQYF.

This clone is medium-sized in the sample. The chain carries TRBV19 and TRBJ1-2, with unresolved D. This CDR3 is 12 amino acids long. Germline V lookup: CDR1 LNHDA, CDR2 SQIVND (reference sequence). The V gene lost 5 bases and the J gene lost 4 bases, with 8 bases spanning the gap. DNA of the CDR3: TGTGCCAGTAGTGGGCAGCCCTATGGCTACACCTTC. Amino acid sequence: CASSGQPYGYTF. Looking up the rest from reference TRBV19 and TRBJ1-2 gives the full variable domain: DGGITQSPKYLFRKEGQNVTLSCEQNLNHDAMYWYRQDPGQGLRLIYYSQIVNDFQKGDIAEGYSVSREKKESFPLTVTSAQKNPTAFYLCASSGQPYGYTFGSGTRLTVV.

This clone counts as medium-sized (0.01 to 0.1%). This rearrangement joins TRBV9 to TRBJ2-3; 9 bases match TRBD1. CDR3 length equals 15 residues. Germline V gene lookup returns CDR1 SGDLS and CDR2 YYNGEE. After removal of 4 bases from V and 8 bases from J, the junction contained 11 bases not matched to a gene. CDR3 in DNA: TGTGCCAGCAGCTCCTCCGGGACAGGGTTTCCTACGCAGTATTTT. Translating it yields CASSSSGTGFPTQYF.

This clone has just a few counts. V usage is TRBV6-2 or TRBV6-3 and J usage is TRBJ1-6; 9 bases align to TRBD1. The CDR3 runs 17 residues. Germline CDR1 MNHEY, CDR2 SVGEGT. Trimming took 0 bases from V and 7 from J; bases not matched to a gene: 7. CDR3 sequence: CASSYSGTGNSNSPLHF. The CDR3 bases are TGTGCCAGCAGTTACTCGGGGACAGGGAATTCAAATTCACCCCTCCACTTT.